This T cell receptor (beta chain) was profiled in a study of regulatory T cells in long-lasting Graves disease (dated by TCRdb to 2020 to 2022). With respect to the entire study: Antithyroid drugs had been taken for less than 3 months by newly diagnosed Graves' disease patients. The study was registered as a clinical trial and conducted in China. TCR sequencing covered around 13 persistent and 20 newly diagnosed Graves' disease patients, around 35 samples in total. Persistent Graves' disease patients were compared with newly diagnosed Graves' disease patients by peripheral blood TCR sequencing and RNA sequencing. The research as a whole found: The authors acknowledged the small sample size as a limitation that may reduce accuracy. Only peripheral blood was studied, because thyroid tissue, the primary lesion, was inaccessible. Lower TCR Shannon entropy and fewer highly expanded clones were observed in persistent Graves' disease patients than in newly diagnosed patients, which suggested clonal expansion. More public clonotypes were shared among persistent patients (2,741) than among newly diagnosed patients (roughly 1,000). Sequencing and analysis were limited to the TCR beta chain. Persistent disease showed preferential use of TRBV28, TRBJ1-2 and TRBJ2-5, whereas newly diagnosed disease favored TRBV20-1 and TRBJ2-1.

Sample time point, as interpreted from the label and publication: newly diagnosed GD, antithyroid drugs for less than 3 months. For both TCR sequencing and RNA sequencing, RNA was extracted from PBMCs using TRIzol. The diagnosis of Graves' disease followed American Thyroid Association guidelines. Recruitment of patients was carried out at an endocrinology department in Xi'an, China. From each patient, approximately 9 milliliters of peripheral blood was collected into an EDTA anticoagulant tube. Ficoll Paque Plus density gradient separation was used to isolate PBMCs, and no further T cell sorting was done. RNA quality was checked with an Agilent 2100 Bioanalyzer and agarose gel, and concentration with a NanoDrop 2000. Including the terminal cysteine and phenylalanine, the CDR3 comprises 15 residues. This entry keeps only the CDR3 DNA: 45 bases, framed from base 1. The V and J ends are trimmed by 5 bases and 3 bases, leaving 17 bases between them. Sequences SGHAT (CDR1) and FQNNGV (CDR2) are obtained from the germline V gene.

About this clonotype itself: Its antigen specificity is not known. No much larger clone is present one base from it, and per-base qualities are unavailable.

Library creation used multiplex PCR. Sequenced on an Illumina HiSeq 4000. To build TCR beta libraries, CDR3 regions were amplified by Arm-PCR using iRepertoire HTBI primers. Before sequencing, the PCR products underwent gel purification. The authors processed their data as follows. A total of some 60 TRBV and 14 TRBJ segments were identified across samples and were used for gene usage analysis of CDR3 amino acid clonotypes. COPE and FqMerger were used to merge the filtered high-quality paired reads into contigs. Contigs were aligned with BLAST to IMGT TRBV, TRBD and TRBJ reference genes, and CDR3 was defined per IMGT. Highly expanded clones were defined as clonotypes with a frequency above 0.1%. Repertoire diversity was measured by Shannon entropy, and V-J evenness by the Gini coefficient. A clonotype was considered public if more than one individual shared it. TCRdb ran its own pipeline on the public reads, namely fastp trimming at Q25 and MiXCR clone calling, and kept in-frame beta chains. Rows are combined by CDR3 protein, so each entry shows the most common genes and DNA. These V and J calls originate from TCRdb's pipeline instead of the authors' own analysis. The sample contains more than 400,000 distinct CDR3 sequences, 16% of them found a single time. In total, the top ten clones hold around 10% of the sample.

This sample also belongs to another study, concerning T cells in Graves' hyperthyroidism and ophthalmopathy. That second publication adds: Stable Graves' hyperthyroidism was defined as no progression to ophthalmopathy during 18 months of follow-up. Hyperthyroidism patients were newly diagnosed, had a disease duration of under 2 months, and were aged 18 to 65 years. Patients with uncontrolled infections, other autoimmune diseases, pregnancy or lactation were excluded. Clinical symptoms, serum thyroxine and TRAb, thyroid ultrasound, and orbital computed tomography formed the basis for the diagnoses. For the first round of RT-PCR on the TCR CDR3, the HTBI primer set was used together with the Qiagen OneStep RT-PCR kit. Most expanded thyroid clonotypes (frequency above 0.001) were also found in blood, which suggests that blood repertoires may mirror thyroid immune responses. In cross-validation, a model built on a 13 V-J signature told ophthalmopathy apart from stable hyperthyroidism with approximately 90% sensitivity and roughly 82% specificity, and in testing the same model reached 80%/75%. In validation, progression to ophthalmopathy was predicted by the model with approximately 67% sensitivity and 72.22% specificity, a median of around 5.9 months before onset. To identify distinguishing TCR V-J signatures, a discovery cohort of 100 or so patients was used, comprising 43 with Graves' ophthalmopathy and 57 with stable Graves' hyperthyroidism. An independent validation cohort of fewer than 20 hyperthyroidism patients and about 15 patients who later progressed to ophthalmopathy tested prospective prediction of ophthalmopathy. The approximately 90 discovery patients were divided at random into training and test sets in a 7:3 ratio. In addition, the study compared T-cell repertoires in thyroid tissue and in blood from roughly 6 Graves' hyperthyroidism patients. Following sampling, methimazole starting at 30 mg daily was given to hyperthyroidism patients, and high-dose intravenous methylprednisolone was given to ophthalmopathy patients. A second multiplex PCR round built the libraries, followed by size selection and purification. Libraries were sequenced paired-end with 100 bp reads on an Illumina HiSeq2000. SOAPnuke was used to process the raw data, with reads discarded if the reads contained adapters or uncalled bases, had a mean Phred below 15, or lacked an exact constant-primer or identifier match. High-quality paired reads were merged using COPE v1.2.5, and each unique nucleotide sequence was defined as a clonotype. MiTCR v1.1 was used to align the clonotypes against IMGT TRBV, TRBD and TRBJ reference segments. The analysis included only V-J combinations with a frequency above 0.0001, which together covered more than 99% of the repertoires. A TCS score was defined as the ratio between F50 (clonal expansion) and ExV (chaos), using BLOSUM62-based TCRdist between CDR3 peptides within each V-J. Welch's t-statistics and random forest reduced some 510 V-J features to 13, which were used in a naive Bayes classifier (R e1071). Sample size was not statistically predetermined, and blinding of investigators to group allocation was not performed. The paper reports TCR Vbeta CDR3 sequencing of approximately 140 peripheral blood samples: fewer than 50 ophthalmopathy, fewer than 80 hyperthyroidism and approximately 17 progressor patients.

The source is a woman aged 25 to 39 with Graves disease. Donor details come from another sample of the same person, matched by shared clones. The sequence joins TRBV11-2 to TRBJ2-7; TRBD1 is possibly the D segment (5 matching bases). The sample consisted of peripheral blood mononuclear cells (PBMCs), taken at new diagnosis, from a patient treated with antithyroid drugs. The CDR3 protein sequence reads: CASSPGSFTLYEQYF. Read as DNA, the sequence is TGTGCCAGCAGCCCAGGGTCTTTCACCCTCTACGAGCAGTACTTC. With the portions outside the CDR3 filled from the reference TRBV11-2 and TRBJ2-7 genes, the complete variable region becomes EAGVAQSPRYKIIEKRQSVAFWCNPISGHATLYWYQQILGQGPKLLIQFQNNGVVDDSQLPKDRFSAERLKGVDSTLKIQPAKLEDSAVYLCASSPGSFTLYEQYFGPGTRLTVT.